This T cell receptor (beta chain) was sequenced in a study of cytomegalovirus exposure and HLA in healthy donors. Study-wide points: At a 0.05 false discovery rate, a later analysis found some 18,000 TCR beta sequences to be associated with HLA alleles. Excluded: some indistinguishable V segments such as TRBV6-2 and TRBV6-3. The majority of TCR sequences were rare, yet some public TCRs appeared in many donors.

V lost 5 bases and J lost 6; bases outside the gene matches: 6. CDR1 is MNHEY and CDR2 is SVGAGI in the germline V gene. The CDR3 runs 13 residues. Comment on this clone: Its cognate antigen is unknown.

Researchers ran the PCR with 60 Vbeta and 13 Jbeta primers. Profiled with immunoSEQ multiplex PCR; TCRdb holds only in-frame clones, not every one. The sample lists some 190,000 clones, around 67% occurring once. The TCR sequence derives from a woman in her twenties or thirties in good health and CMV-seropositive. Sequenced input: PBMCs. The genes are TRBV6-5 and TRBJ1-2; 7 bases fit TRBD1. CDR3 coding DNA: TGTGCCAGCAGTCCCGTGCAGGGGGATGGCTACACCTTC. The encoded protein is CASSPVQGDGYTF.